This T cell receptor (beta chain) is from a study of cytomegalovirus exposure and HLA in healthy donors. PCR involved 60 Vbeta and 13 Jbeta primers. Produced via immunoSEQ multiplex PCR; TCRdb's table is partial and in-frame only. Found here are some 120,000 clones, 75% of them singletons; the top ten hold approximately 3%. This clone was seen a handful of times. This CDR3 has 14 amino acids. Germline CDR1 SGHRS, CDR2 YFSETQ. V gave up 7 bases and J gave up 4 bases, with 14 bases separating them. The V and J genes are TRBV5-1 and TRBJ2-2; D possibly corresponds to TRBD2 (5 bases). Specimen: PBMCs. This receptor was obtained from a woman aged 40 to 50 in good health and CMV-seropositive. CDR3 protein: CASWAGGVTGELFF. Written as DNA, the CDR3 is TGCGCCAGCTGGGCAGGAGGTGTCACCGGGGAGCTGTTTTTT.